This T cell receptor beta chain was sequenced for a study of blood T cell repertoires in COVID-19. V lost 1 base and J 4 bases, leaving 13 bases between the germline ends. Germline CDR1 is LGHNA and CDR2 is YNFKEQ. CDR3 length: 15 residues. Measured with immunoSEQ multiplex PCR; TCRdb has only the in-frame clones, and not every one. Of under 200,000 clones listed, roughly 88% are singletons. The chain couples TRBV4-2 to TRBJ2-5, with D tentatively TRBD2 (7 bases). The origin of this receptor is a woman aged 50 to 65 who had recovered from COVID-19. Sequenced material: PBMCs or T cells enriched from blood (not recorded which). CDR3 sequence: CASSQGGGLGETQYF. The CDR3 DNA is TGTGCCAGCAGCCAAGGGGGGGGCCTAGGAGAGACCCAGTACTTC.